These 4 T cell receptor beta chains came from one sample sequenced in a study of persistence of HIV-infected CD4 T cells. Sequencing used immunoSEQ version 4 in survey mode. This table comes from immunoSEQ multiplex PCR, and its TCRdb copy is limited to in-frame clones, with some not included. The sample has about 28,000 clones; approximately 78% are singletons. The stimulus was lysate of CMV-infected fibroblasts, around 10 ug/mL. Memory cells lacking CD40L and CD69 with high CD45RO were sorted. These receptors are not linked to any known antigen. This sample comprised CD4+ T cells sorted from PBMCs after approximately 19-hour stimulation, obtained from a patient who received antiretroviral therapy. The receptor source for this set is an adult man with HIV who was CMV-seropositive.

This rearrangement joins TRBV5-1 to TRBJ1-1; D may be TRBD1 (6 bases). The germline V and J ends were trimmed by 1 base and 4 bases, with 14 bases remaining between them. The CDR3 is 15 residues long. Germline CDR1 SGHRS, CDR2 YFSETQ. CDR3 amino acids: CASSLTGTRSTEAFF. For the CDR3, the DNA is TGCGCCAGCAGCTTGACAGGGACTAGGAGCACTGAAGCTTTCTTT.

The rearrangement joins TRBV18 to TRBJ1-3; perhaps TRBD1 as D (6 bases). Germline assignment: CDR1 KGHSH and CDR2 LQKENI. Trimming stripped 6 bases from V and 4 bases from J, with 13 bases between. The CDR3 is 14 residues long. The CDR3 here is CASSLNRVGNTIYF. Written as DNA, the CDR3 is TGTGCCAGCTCCCTGAACAGGGTCGGAAACACCATATATTTT.

The CDR3 loop is CASSLGGNSPLHF. The CDR3 coding sequence is TGTGCCAGCAGCTTAGGGGGGAATTCACCCCTCCACTTT. V and J are TRBV7-9 and TRBJ1-6, with a weak D call TRBD1 (5 bases). Germline V gene data show CDR1 as SEHNR and CDR2 as FQNEAQ (reference sequence). V shed 1 base and J shed 7 bases, with 5 bases lying between them. The CDR3 contains 13 residues.

This clone was found a few times. The J gene is TRBJ2-7, the V gene TRBV10-3; either TRBD1 or TRBD2 may fit D (5 bases each). The germline V and J ends were trimmed by 0 bases and 3 bases, with 6 bases remaining between them. Germline V lookup: CDR1 ENHRY, CDR2 SYGVKD. This CDR3 has 13 amino acids. The CDR3 coding sequence is TGTGCCATCAGTGAGTCGAGGGGCTACGAGCAGTACTTC. Protein: CAISESRGYEQYF.